The T cell receptor beta chain under discussion was sequenced for a study of cytomegalovirus exposure and HLA in healthy donors. V shed 5 bases, J shed 3 bases, and the junction held 10 bases outside the gene matches. The V gene's germline CDR1 is SGHTA and CDR2 FQGTGA. This CDR3 has 15 amino acids. 13 Jbeta primers and 60 Vbeta primers were used for the PCR. TCRdb's table, derived via immunoSEQ multiplex PCR, lists solely in-frame clones and lacks some. Here the sample spans 150,000 to 200,000 clones, around 81% being singletons. The chain links TRBV7-3 to TRBJ2-7; 7 bases map to TRBD1. The receptor comes from a woman younger than 30 in good health and CMV-seropositive. Sequenced: PBMCs. CDR3 in amino acids: CASSPGGRGFYEQYF. The CDR3 DNA sequence: TGTGCCAGCAGCCCTGGGGGCAGGGGGTTCTACGAGCAGTACTTC.